These 20 T cell receptor beta chains were sequenced from one sample in a study of cytomegalovirus exposure and HLA in healthy donors. Use of 60 Vbeta and 13 Jbeta primers characterized the PCR. Produced via immunoSEQ multiplex PCR; TCRdb's table is partial and in-frame only. The table lists roughly 120,000 clones, around 74% of them singletons. The sequenced material came from PBMCs. These receptors all come from a man aged 35-49 years in good health and CMV-seropositive.

The genes are TRBV5-6 and TRBJ2-2, with 11 bases identical to TRBD1. V was clipped by 3 bases and J by 6 bases; unmatched bases: 7. CDR1 and CDR2 from the germline V gene are SGHDT and YYEEEE. The CDR3 runs to 16 residues. CDR3 protein: CASSSSRTGGSGELFF. The CDR3 DNA sequence: TGTGCCAGCAGCTCCTCCCGGACAGGGGGCTCCGGGGAGCTGTTTTTT.

V is TRBV2 and J is TRBJ1-5; D perhaps matches TRBD1 (5 bases). V lost 1 base to trimming and J lost 6 bases, with 16 bases between them. Germline CDR1 SNHLY, CDR2 FYNNEI. CDR3 length equals 16 residues. CDR3 protein: CASSEGVGDWGQPQHF. The CDR3 DNA is TGTGCCAGCAGTGAAGGAGTTGGGGACTGGGGTCAGCCCCAGCATTTT.

The chain uses TRBV30 and TRBJ1-5; perhaps TRBD1 as D (6 bases). Germline lookup yields CDR1 GTSNPN and CDR2 SVGIG (reference sequence). Between the trimmed V and J ends, which lost 3 bases and 4 bases, there was a span of 10 bases. This CDR3 contains 13 residues. Here the CDR3 reads CAWRDSQNQPQHF. The CDR3, as DNA: TGTGCCTGGAGGGACAGTCAAAATCAGCCCCAGCATTTT.

The chain joins TRBV6-4 to TRBJ2-3; D unclear. CDR3 length: 15 amino acids. V was cut by 0 bases and J by 2 bases, with 9 bases left in between. In germline, CDR1 is MRHNA, CDR2 SNTAGT. The CDR3, as DNA: TGTGCCAGCAGTGACTCAGGCGGCTTCACAGATACGCAGTATTTT. Translation gives CASSDSGGFTDTQYF.

V usage is TRBV10-3 and J usage is TRBJ2-7; 12 nucleotides align to TRBD2. Germline V CDR1 and CDR2: ENHRY, SYGVKD. V lost 3 bases and J lost 5; bases outside the gene matches: 5. This CDR3 spans 15 amino acids. The CDR3 coding sequence is TGTGCCATCAGTGACAGGCTAGCGGGAGGGAACGAGCAGTACTTC. Amino acid sequence: CAISDRLAGGNEQYF.

The chain is built from TRBV28 and TRBJ2-3, with unresolved D. This CDR3 contains 15 residues. V lost 3 bases, J lost 10 bases, and 20 bases lay in between. Germline values: CDR1 MDHEN, CDR2 SYDVKM. CDR3 sequence: CASSLHSSNSAAQYF. In nucleotides, the CDR3 is TGTGCCAGCAGTTTGCACAGTTCCAACTCGGCAGCGCAGTATTTT.

This rearrangement joins TRBV21-1 to TRBJ1-4; the table assigns TRBD1, which was not confirmed against the DNA. TRBV21-1 is a known pseudogene. This CDR3 spans 17 amino acids. The CDR3 region has the DNA TGTGCCAGTACCTACAGGGGGCGGTGGGCAACTAATGAAAAACTGTTTTTT. Its translation is CASTYRGRWATNEKLFF.

The chain is built from TRBV7-2 and TRBJ2-3; TRBD2 aligns across 8 bases. The CDR3 loop spans 15 amino acids. Germline values: CDR1 SGHTA, CDR2 FQGNSA. Trimming cost V 2 bases and J 4 bases; bases outside gene matches: 5. The CDR3 sequence is CASSLSGRAPDTQYF. The CDR3 DNA follows: TGTGCCAGCAGCTTATCCGGGAGGGCCCCAGATACGCAGTATTTT.

The CDR3 spells CASSRAGQPQHF. CDR3 bases: TGTGCCAGCAGCCGGGCGGGCCAGCCCCAGCATTTT. The chain employs TRBV6-6 and TRBJ1-5; D gene ambiguous. The ends were cut back, 6 bases at V and 7 bases at J, with 10 bases in the middle. The CDR3 is made up of 12 amino acids. Germline V CDR1 and CDR2: MNHNY, SVGAGI (reference sequence).

J is TRBJ2-3 and V is TRBV5-1, with TRBD2 identical over 14 bases. V lost 0 bases, J lost 9 bases, and 6 bases stayed unmatched. The CDR3 has 16 amino acids. Germline V gene lookup returns CDR1 SGHRS and CDR2 YFSETQ. CDR3: CASSLGGLAGVVTQYF. Here the CDR3 DNA reads TGCGCCAGCAGCTTGGGGGGACTAGCGGGAGTGGTGACGCAGTATTTT.

The chain employs TRBV5-1 and TRBJ1-1; possibly TRBD1 for D (6 bases). From germline, CDR1 is SGHRS and CDR2 YFSETQ. CDR3 length: 15 residues. Trimming cost V 0 bases and J 0 bases, with 9 bases left between them. CDR3 loop: CASSLETGMNTEAFF. The CDR3 DNA is TGCGCCAGCAGCTTGGAGACAGGAATGAACACTGAAGCTTTCTTT.

This chain uses TRBV5-1 with TRBJ1-1, with D tentatively TRBD1 (5 bases). The CDR3 runs 15 residues. V was clipped by 0 bases and J by 3 bases, with 12 bases between them. Germline values: CDR1 SGHRS, CDR2 YFSETQ. CDR3 in amino acids: CASSLEVGDYTEAFF. The CDR3 region has the DNA TGCGCCAGCAGCTTGGAGGTAGGGGATTACACTGAAGCTTTCTTT.

This clone was found once. CDR3 sequence: CASRGRPEAFF. CDR3 bases: TGTGCCAGCAGAGGCAGGCCTGAAGCTTTCTTT. The chain uses TRBV28 and TRBJ1-1; D gene uncertain. The germline gives CDR1 MDHEN, CDR2 SYDVKM. The CDR3 is 11 amino acids. The germline V and J ends were trimmed by 6 bases and 6 bases, with 8 bases remaining between them.

The chain links TRBV6-5 to TRBJ1-6; a weak D match, TRBD1 (5 bases). V gave up 4 bases and J gave up 10 bases, with 11 bases separating them. Germline CDR1 MNHEY, CDR2 SVGAGI. This CDR3 is built from 13 residues. CDR3: CASSWGRSSPLHF. Written as DNA, the CDR3 is TGTGCCAGCAGTTGGGGCAGATCCTCACCCCTCCACTTT.

In this sample, this clone turned up a few times. Compared with germline, one end of the junction differs, possibly owing to a read error. The V gene is TRBV2, the J gene TRBJ1-2, with 10 bases matching TRBD1. Looked up from germline, CDR1 is SNHLY and CDR2 is FYNNEI. This CDR3 spans 11 amino acids. DNA for the CDR3: TGTGCCAGCAGTGACCGGGACAGGGGATACTTC. Translated: CASSDRDRGYF.

This chain connects TRBV7-9 to TRBJ2-5; TRBD1 matches at 7 bases. V shed 5 bases, J shed 5 bases, and the junction held 8 bases outside the gene matches. The germline V gene has CDR1 SEHNR and CDR2 FQNEAQ (reference sequence). The CDR3 spans 14 residues. The DNA for the CDR3 is TGTGCCAGCAGCCAGGGGGTCGGTGGGGAGACCCAGTACTTC. Protein product: CASSQGVGGETQYF.

The chain carries TRBV9 and TRBJ1-1; possibly TRBD1 for D (5 bases). Per germline, CDR1 SGDLS and CDR2 YYNGEE. The CDR3 runs 14 residues. V gave up 3 bases and J gave up 5 bases, with 14 bases separating them. CDR3 DNA sequence: TGTGCCAGCAGCGCCCAGGGTAGTAATACTGAAGCTTTCTTT. It translates to CASSAQGSNTEAFF.

V gene TRBV5-1 combines with J gene TRBJ2-7; 10 nucleotides match TRBD2. V lost 3 bases to trimming and J lost 5 bases; unmatched junction nucleotides: 8. This CDR3 has 15 residues. Germline V gene data show CDR1 as SGHRS and CDR2 as YFSETQ. The CDR3 reads CASSSKAGGPHEQYF. The CDR3 nucleotides are TGCGCCAGCAGCTCCAAAGCGGGAGGGCCCCACGAGCAGTACTTC.

The V and J genes are TRBV4-2 and TRBJ2-2; D is possibly TRBD2 (6 bases). The CDR3 contains 16 residues. The ends were cut back, 1 base at V and 2 bases at J, with 11 bases in the middle. Germline CDR1 is LGHNA and CDR2 is YNFKEQ. CDR3 loop: CASSQAEGDNTGELFF. CDR3 nucleotides: TGTGCCAGCAGCCAAGCGGAGGGAGATAACACCGGGGAGCTGTTTTTT.

This chain connects TRBV7-9 to TRBJ1-2; 9 positions agree with TRBD1. The germline CDR1 and CDR2 sequences are SEHNR and FQNEAQ (reference sequence). The CDR3 contains 15 residues. J was trimmed by 8 bases and V by 4 bases; bases with no gene match: 11. CDR3 sequence (DNA): TGTGCCAGCAGCTCTACCGAGGACAGGGGTGGAGGCTACACCTTC. Amino acid sequence: CASSSTEDRGGGYTF.